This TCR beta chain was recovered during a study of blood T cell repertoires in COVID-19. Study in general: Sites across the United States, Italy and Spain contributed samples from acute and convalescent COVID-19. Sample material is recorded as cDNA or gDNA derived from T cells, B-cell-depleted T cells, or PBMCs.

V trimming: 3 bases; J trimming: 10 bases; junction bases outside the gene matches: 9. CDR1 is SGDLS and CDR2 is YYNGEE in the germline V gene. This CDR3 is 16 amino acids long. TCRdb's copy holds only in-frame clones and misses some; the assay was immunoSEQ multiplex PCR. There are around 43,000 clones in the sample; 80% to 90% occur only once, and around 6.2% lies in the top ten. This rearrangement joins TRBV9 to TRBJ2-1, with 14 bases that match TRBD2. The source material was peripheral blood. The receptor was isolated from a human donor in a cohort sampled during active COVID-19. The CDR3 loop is CASSARGGLAGEEQFF. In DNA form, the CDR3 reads TGTGCCAGCAGCGCCCGGGGGGGACTAGCGGGAGAAGAGCAGTTCTTC.